The clone carrying this T cell receptor (beta chain) was counted a few times. MiXCR, run by TCRdb on the RACE reads, gives a single entry per CDR3 protein. The repertoire holds under 300,000 distinct CDR3 sequences, with roughly 8.9% as singletons. This entry comes from a study of human T cells and chemical hapten exposure. The CDR3 is made up of 14 amino acids. With 6 bases removed from V and 7 bases from J, the gap between germline ends came to 21 bases. CDR1 is DFQATT, CDR2 SNEGSKA, per germline (reference sequence). The time point denotes: pre-sensitization, week 0. Treatment specified: therapeutic diphenylcyclopropenone sensitization with weekly scalp DPC.

The chain joins TRBV20-1 to TRBJ1-1, with D possibly being TRBD1 (5 bases). The sample here was whole blood, taken in connection with sensitization to the hapten diphenylcyclopropenone (DPC). The receptor comes from a woman in her thirties or forties with alopecia areata. Some clones in this sample may be carry-over from other donors' samples. CDR3 sequence (DNA): TGCAGTGCCAAGCGGGGGGGAACTGCCCGTGAAGCTTTCTTT. This gives the protein CSAKRGGTAREAFF.